This TCR beta chain was captured in a study of cytomegalovirus exposure and HLA in healthy donors. Germline V gene sequence: CDR1 MNHEY, CDR2 SVGAGI. Germline trimming cut 0 bases from V and 7 bases from J; bases unmatched to any gene: 4. The CDR3 spans 14 residues. Note on this clone: Its antigen is unidentified.

Study-wide points: When analyzed later, a missense DCLRE1C variant was found to be linked to TCR beta V- and J-gene trimming. Many donors carried some public TCRs, although rarity characterized most TCR sequences. A later analysis by the authors found several of the most significant clusters apparently linked to common viral pathogens.

PCR was performed using 60 Vbeta and 13 Jbeta primers. Original handling: Around 83 million unique TCR beta chains, 9 million to 12 million shared, were counted in a later analysis. Only in-frame clones appear in the TCRdb table, and some are missing; sequencing was by immunoSEQ multiplex PCR. D and trimming were read from the DNA, whereas the V and J calls and clone size are those reported in that table. Among approximately 300,000 clones listed, 80% to 90% were seen once. Specimen: PBMCs. The V gene is TRBV6-5, the J gene TRBJ1-2; 8 positions match TRBD1. The clonotype comes from a middle-aged woman in good health and CMV-seropositive. The CDR3 DNA reads TGTGCCAGCAGTTACTCCCACAGGGGGATTGGCTACACCTTC. This gives the protein CASSYSHRGIGYTF.